Below are 9 T cell receptor beta chains sequenced from a single sample in a study of T-cell memory formation after mild COVID-19. Using its own MiXCR run on the 5' RACE reads, TCRdb lists one record per CDR3 protein. The sample has more than 450,000 distinct CDR3 sequences, about a sixth seen once. The sample consisted of PBMCs or a T cell subset sorted from them (not recorded which). Receptors were obtained from an adult woman who had mild COVID-19 (a few samples of this study predate the infection). Cell type and time point are not known.

This clonotype was observed a handful of times. This chain uses TRBV5-5 with TRBJ2-1; tentative D call: TRBD1 (6 bases). The CDR3 spans 16 residues. V was trimmed by 1 base and J by 3 bases, leaving 14 bases between them. Germline CDR1 and CDR2: SGHKS and YYEKEE (reference sequence). The CDR3 sequence: CASSLPGQQIYNEQFF. The DNA of the CDR3 is TGTGCCAGCAGCTTGCCAGGACAGCAAATCTACAATGAGCAGTTCTTC.

This clonotype has only a few counts. The rearrangement joins TRBV5-1 to TRBJ2-2; D might be TRBD1 (5 bases). Trimming stripped 5 bases from V and 0 bases from J, with 17 bases between. Per germline, CDR1 SGHRS and CDR2 YFSETQ. This CDR3 contains 17 residues. CDR3 DNA: TGCGCCAGCAGAATCCATTCCAGGGCGTCGAACACCGGGGAGCTGTTTTTT. Protein: CASRIHSRASNTGELFF.

This chain connects TRBV4-1 to TRBJ2-3; maybe TRBD1 (6 bases). The V gene's germline CDR1 is MGHRA and CDR2 YSYEKL. The germline V and J ends were trimmed by 0 bases and 10 bases, with 11 bases remaining between them. CDR3 size: 13 residues. CDR3 bases: TGCGCCAGCAGCCAAGATGGGGGCAACGCGCAGTATTTT. Protein sequence: CASSQDGGNAQYF.

The sample holds a few counts of this clonotype. The chain couples TRBV7-9 to TRBJ2-7; TRBD2 might be the D (5 bases). Trimming left V 1 base short and J 2 bases short, with 12 bases between. The germline gives CDR1 SEHNR, CDR2 FQNEAQ (reference sequence). This CDR3 is 15 amino acids long. The DNA for the CDR3 is TGTGCCAGCAGCTTAGGGGGAGCGCTCGCCTACGAGCAGTACTTC. Amino acid sequence: CASSLGGALAYEQYF.

V and J are TRBV13 and TRBJ1-2; the D gene is possibly TRBD1 (5 bases). CDR3 length: 14 residues. Looked up from germline, CDR1 is PRHDT and CDR2 is FYEKMQ (reference sequence). Trimming left V 5 bases short and J 4 bases short, with 14 bases between. The CDR3 region is CASSAGDRGYGYTF. Here the CDR3 DNA reads TGTGCCAGCAGCGCCGGGGACCGGGGCTATGGCTACACCTTC.

This clonotype has more than one count but fewer than ten. The rearrangement joins TRBV5-6 to TRBJ2-7, with 7 bases fitting TRBD1. Trimming at V came to 4 bases and at J to 2 bases, leaving 18 bases not matched to a gene. CDR1 is SGHDT and CDR2 is YYEEEE in the germline V gene. The CDR3 sequence is 18 residues long. The CDR3, as DNA: TGTGCCAGCAGCGTGGCTTCTACAGGGGCCTTATTCCCCTACGAGCAGTACTTC. Protein product: CASSVASTGALFPYEQYF.

This rearrangement joins TRBV20-1 to TRBJ2-7; no clear D gene. Trimming removed 3 bases from V and 1 base from J, with 7 bases in between. CDR1 and CDR2 from the germline V gene are DFQATT and SNEGSKA (reference sequence). The CDR3 covers 12 residues. CDR3 coding DNA: TGCAGTGCTAGCGGGCTTTCCTACGAGCAGTACTTC. Translation gives CSASGLSYEQYF.

This chain links TRBV7-6 with TRBJ2-1; 12 bases map to TRBD1. The V segment lost 2 bases and the J segment 4 bases; nucleotides outside the gene matches: 12. CDR3 length: 19 residues. Germline lookup yields CDR1 SGHVS and CDR2 FNYEAQ. CDR3 coding DNA: TGTGCCAGCAGCTTACCGGGACAGGGGGCCACCTCGATTTACAATGAGCAGTTCTTC. Translation: CASSLPGQGATSIYNEQFF.

This sequence joins TRBV7-9 and TRBJ2-7, with D possibly TRBD2 on 6 matching bases. The CDR3 is 15 amino acids. Germline V gene lookup returns CDR1 SEHNR and CDR2 FQNEAQ (reference sequence). Trimming took off 2 bases at V and 3 bases at J, with 14 bases between the two ends. CDR3 in DNA: TGTGCCAGCAGCTTACTCGGGACTTCCGACTACGAGCAGTACTTC. Amino acids: CASSLLGTSDYEQYF.